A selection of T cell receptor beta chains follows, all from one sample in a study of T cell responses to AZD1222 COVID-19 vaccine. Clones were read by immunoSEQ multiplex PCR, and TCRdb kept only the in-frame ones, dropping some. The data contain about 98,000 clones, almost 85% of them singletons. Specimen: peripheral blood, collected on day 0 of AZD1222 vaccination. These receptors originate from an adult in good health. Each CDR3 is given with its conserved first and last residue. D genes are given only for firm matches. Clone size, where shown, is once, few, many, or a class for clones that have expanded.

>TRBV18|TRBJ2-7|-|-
TGTGCCAGCTCACCAGTACAGGGCCGGGGCGAGCAGTACTTC
CASSPVQGRGEQYF
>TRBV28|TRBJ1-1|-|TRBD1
TGTGCCAGCAGTGTAGGGACAGTCGCTGAAGCTTTCTTT
CASSVGTVAEAFF
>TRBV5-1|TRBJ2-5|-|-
TGCGCCAGCAGCCCGAGTCTGAGTGGCCAAGAGACCCAGTACTTC
CASSPSLSGQETQYF
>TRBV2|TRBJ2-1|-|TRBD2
TGTGCCAGCAGTGACCCAGCGGGGGTGTACAATGAGCAGTTCTTC
CASSDPAGVYNEQFF
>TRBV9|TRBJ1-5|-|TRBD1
TGTGCCAGCAGCCCGGACAGGGGTAGGCAGCCCCAGCATTTT
CASSPDRGRQPQHF
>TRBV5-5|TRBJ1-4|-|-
TGTGCCAGCAGCCCTGCGGGGGAAAGGGGATTGGAAAAACTGTTTTTT
CASSPAGERGLEKLFF
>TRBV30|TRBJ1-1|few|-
TGTGCCTGGAGTCCCCCCGGCGCGAGTAGGGACACTGAAGCTTTCTTT
CAWSPPGASRDTEAFF
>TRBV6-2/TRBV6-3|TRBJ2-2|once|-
TGTGCCAGCAGTTACAATAGTGCGGGGCCCTTTAACACCGGGGAGCTGTTTTTT
CASSYNSAGPFNTGELFF
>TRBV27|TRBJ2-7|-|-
TGTGCCAGCAGTCGATCCCCCTTCTACGAGCAGTACTTC
CASSRSPFYEQYF
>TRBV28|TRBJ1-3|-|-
TGTGCCAGCAGTCCGATTCGACCAGTCGGGTCGGGGATCTCTGGAAACACCATATATTTT
CASSPIRPVGSGISGNTIYF
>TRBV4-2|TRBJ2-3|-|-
TGTGCCAGCAGCCAAGAGAGCCCAGGGGAGGATACGCAGTATTTT
CASSQESPGEDTQYF
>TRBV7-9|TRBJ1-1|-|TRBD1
TGTGCCAGCAGCTTGGGACAGGGGGTAATGAACACTGAAGCTTTCTTT
CASSLGQGVMNTEAFF
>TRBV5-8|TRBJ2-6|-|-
TGTGCCAGCAGTATTGCCTCTGGGGCCAACGTCCTGACTTTC
CASSIASGANVLTF
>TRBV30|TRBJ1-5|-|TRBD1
TGTGCCTGGAACATCCAGGGGGATCAGCCCCAGCATTTT
CAWNIQGDQPQHF
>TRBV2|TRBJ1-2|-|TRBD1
TGTGCCAGCAGTAAAAGGGGGCTGGATGGCTACACCTTC
CASSKRGLDGYTF